This T cell receptor (beta chain) is from a study of blood T cell repertoires in COVID-19. The overall study: Sources were T cells, B-cell-depleted T cells, or PBMCs; the material itself was cDNA or gDNA.

Germline V gene data show CDR1 as SEHNR and CDR2 as FQNEAQ (reference sequence). This CDR3 has 14 amino acids. The junction had 3 bases not matched to a gene; V was cut back by 6 bases and J by 5 bases. Clones were sequenced by immunoSEQ multiplex PCR, and TCRdb holds only the in-frame ones, with some missing. Of 95,000 to 110,000 clones listed, more than 75% are singletons. Sequenced: peripheral blood. This clonotype was obtained from a human donor in a cohort sampled during active COVID-19. V usage is TRBV7-9 and J usage is TRBJ1-4, with 10 bases that match TRBD1. The CDR3 DNA follows: TGTGCCAGCAGACCGGGACAGGGGAATGAAAAACTGTTTTTT. Encoded protein: CASRPGQGNEKLFF.